This T cell receptor beta chain was retrieved from a study of T-cell reconstitution after alpha-beta-depleted transplantation in children. Many counts were recorded for this clonotype. TCRbeta library preparation incorporated unique molecular identifiers. TCRdb reprocessed the PCR reads via MiXCR and lists one record per CDR3 protein. The data hold 900,000 or so distinct CDR3 sequences, with approximately 15% observed a single time. The CDR3 length is 15 residues. The sequence derives from a male patient under 18 who had a stem cell transplant for acute lymphoblastic leukemia, so the T cells may come from the graft donor. The chain has TRBV21-1 and TRBJ2-5; the table assigns TRBD2, which was not confirmed against the DNA. TRBV21-1 is labeled a pseudogene. The sample consisted of PBMCs, mostly from graft donor cells, taken 360 days after TCRalphabeta/CD19-depleted stem cell transplant. The CDR3 sequence is CASSTQEGHQETQYF. CDR3 sequence (DNA): TGTGCCAGCAGCACTCAGGAGGGGCACCAAGAGACCCAGTACTTC.